This TCR beta chain was profiled in a study of blood T cell repertoires in COVID-19 (dated by TCRdb to the early 2020s). Notes on the research overall: Samples from collaborators originated in the United States, Italy and Spain and spanned both the acute and convalescent phases of COVID-19. The prospective study material was composed of cDNA or gDNA derived from T cells, B-cell-depleted T cells, or PBMCs. Deeply sampled blood TCRbeta repertoires from subjects exposed to, actively infected with, or recovered from COVID-19 were included in the dataset. The repertoires were made available in a free public database intended to serve as a resource for research on the immune response to SARS-CoV-2. Samples were obtained from the ongoing ImmuneRACE study (first 160 participants) and from about 1,300 subjects provided by 6 global collaborators. Nearly every sample came with metadata listing a de-identified subject ID, COVID-19 status, age in years and sex. Where HLA class I and class II types were available, the types were taken from metadata supplied by the sample provider, not from assay-based typing.

Here is what the overall study found, with its caveats: How much clinical and demographic metadata was included differed by source and by participant, and the metadata was provided uncurated.

The collaborating institutions used their own protocols to collect whole blood in K2EDTA tubes. For TCRbeta analysis, collaborators shipped samples in one of three forms: frozen whole blood, isolated PBMCs, or DNA extracted from either of those sample types. TCRbeta CDR3 regions were amplified from genomic DNA using the immunoSEQ Assay, a bias-controlled multiplex PCR. The study's own analysis went as follows. Within the assay, amplification of reference gene primers was used to estimate how many nucleated cells each sample contained. To quantify the absolute abundance of each unique TCRbeta CDR3 rearrangement, sequence reads were collapsed and filtered. For each sample, productive Simpson clonality was calculated as the square root of Simpson's diversity index over productive rearrangements. In TCRdb, the immuneACCESS table is reduced to in-frame sequences with V and J assigned. These tables do not hold every clone; where another copy was compared, an unresolved V gene accounts for under half, and the others remain unexplained. V, J and clone size are those of that table, while D and trimming were read from the DNA. The sample table shows about 44,000 clones, and around 89% are seen once. The ten largest clones capture roughly 16% of the sample.

V and J are truncated by 6 bases and 4 bases respectively, leaving an intervening sequence of 11 bases. CDR1 MNHEY and CDR2 SMNVEV are derived from the germline V gene (reference sequence). The CDR3 contains 13 residues, cysteine and phenylalanine counted. Only the CDR3 portion is preserved as DNA: 39 bases, with reading frame beginning at the first base. Turning to this clone: Its specific antigen is unknown. No much larger clone is present one base from it, and per-base qualities are unavailable.

This chain is built from TRBV27 and TRBJ2-3; no D gene call is confident. This receptor was obtained from a man between 65 and 79 years old with active COVID-19. Material: peripheral blood. The CDR3 protein sequence reads: CASSRNRADTQYF. The sequenced DNA: TGTGCCAGCAGCCGGAACCGGGCAGATACGCAGTATTTT.